Listed below are T cell receptor beta chains from one sample, sequenced in a study of glioma-infiltrating T cells. TCRdb analysed the multiplex PCR reads with MiXCR anew, one entry per CDR3 protein. Among roughly 100,000 distinct CDR3 sequences listed, less than 30% were seen once. The sequenced sample was glioma tissue, nonneoplastic brain tissue, or PBMCs (not recorded which). The receptors were sampled from a human donor with low-grade glioma or glioblastoma, undergoing nonglioma brain surgery, or in good health (not recorded which). Each CDR3 is given with its conserved first and last residue. The D gene is left open where the match is weak. Expanded clones are given a class, and other clones once, few, many or no size at all.

-,TRBJ2-3,many,TRBV6-6,CASSYRGTDTQYF,TGTGCCAGCAGTTACAGGGGCACAGATACGCAGTATTTT
-,TRBJ2-3,-,TRBV19,CATATTSTDTKYF,TGTGCCACAGCGACAACTAGCACAGATACGAAGTATTTT
-,TRBJ1-1,many,TRBV5-1,CASSSRQSGGTEAFF,TGCGCCAGCAGCTCCCGCCAATCCGGGGGCACTGAAGCTTTCTTT
-,TRBJ2-7,many,TRBV6-2/TRBV6-3,CASSYQPSGSYEQYF,TGTGCCAGCAGTTACCAACCAAGCGGCTCCTACGAGCAGTACTTC
-,TRBJ1-1,many,TRBV7-9,CASSLPHDEAFF,TGTGCCAGCAGCTTACCTCACGACGAGGCTTTCTTT
-,TRBJ2-1,-,TRBV20-1,CSVPHSLRSYDEQFF,TGCAGTGTTCCTCATTCTTTGAGATCCTACGATGAGCAGTTCTTC
-,TRBJ2-7,many,TRBV29-1,CSVADTTYEQYF,TGCAGCGTTGCTGACACCACCTACGAGCAGTACTTC
-,TRBJ2-1,-,TRBV7-2,CASQGVGYNEQFF,TGTGCCAGTCAAGGGGTGGGCTACAATGAGCAGTTCTTC
-,TRBJ2-1,-,TRBV11-1,CASSFLAVATDLHEQSF,TGTGCCAGCAGCTTTCTGGCTGTGGCGACAGATCTCCATGAGCAGTCCTTC
-,TRBJ1-6,-,TRBV6-2/TRBV6-3,CASSLLQATNSPLHF,TGTGCCAGCTCACTATTACAGGCAACCAATTCACCCCTCCACTTT
-,TRBJ1-5,-,TRBV28,CASSHPGRQALEYQPQHF,TGTGCCAGCAGTCACCCGGGGCGGCAGGCCCTCGAGTATCAGCCCCAGCATTTT
-,TRBJ2-1,-,TRBV5-6,CASSRRGASYNEQFF,TGTGCCAGCAGCCGACGGGGCGCCTCCTACAATGAGCAGTTCTTC
TRBD1,TRBJ1-1,few,TRBV5-1,CASSPDRVTNTEAFF,TGCGCCAGCAGCCCGGACAGGGTTACGAACACTGAAGCTTTCTTT
-,TRBJ2-3,-,TRBV29-1,CSVVQRITGTQYF,TGCAGCGTTGTTCAGCGCATCACAGGTACGCAGTATTTT
TRBD1,TRBJ2-7,many,TRBV6-1,CASSEQGQSYEQYF,TGTGCCAGCAGCGAACAGGGGCAGTCCTACGAGCAGTACTTC
-,TRBJ2-2,many,TRBV6-1,CASSRYRPTNTGELFF,TGTGCCAGCAGTCGATACCGGCCCACGAACACCGGGGAGCTGTTTTTT
TRBD1,TRBJ2-7,many,TRBV25-1,CASSGTGIIYEQYF,TGTGCCAGCAGTGGGACAGGGATAATCTACGAGCAGTACTTC
TRBD1,TRBJ1-5,-,TRBV2,CASSEGRTGSFQPQHF,TGTGCCAGCAGTGAAGGCAGGACAGGGTCGTTTCAGCCCCAGCATTTT
TRBD2,TRBJ2-3,many,TRBV13,CASTQSSGWYSTDTQYF,TGTGCCAGCACCCAATCTAGCGGGTGGTATAGCACAGATACGCAGTATTTT
-,TRBJ1-1,many,TRBV20-1,CSARVLNTEAFF,TGCAGTGCTAGGGTTTTAAACACTGAAGCTTTCTTT
-,TRBJ1-2,many,TRBV15,CATSRSKGEQPYTF,TGTGCCACCAGCAGGTCAAAGGGGGAGCAACCATACACCTTC
-,TRBJ1-1,-,TRBV7-9,CASSLEGGRENAFF,TGTGCCAGCAGCTTAGAAGGGGGGCGCGAGAATGCTTTCTTT
-,TRBJ1-5,many,TRBV20-1,CSVGAGHYQPQHF,TGCAGTGTAGGGGCAGGGCACTATCAGCCCCAGCATTTT
TRBD1,TRBJ1-1,many,TRBV6-1,CASSVRQGPGMNTEAFF,TGTGCCAGCAGCGTACGACAGGGGCCGGGTATGAACACTGAAGCTTTCTTT
-,TRBJ1-4,-,TRBV29-1,CSALVADEKLFF,TGCAGCGCGTTGGTGGCCGACGAAAAACTGTTTTTT
-,TRBJ1-3,once,TRBV7-9,CASSLGHSGNTIYF,TGTGCCAGCAGCTTAGGACATAGTGGAAACACCATATATTTT
-,TRBJ1-1,many,TRBV28,CASKETELNGIAEAFF,TGTGCCAGTAAGGAAACAGAACTAAACGGCATCGCTGAAGCTTTCTTT
-,TRBJ2-5,few,TRBV3-1,CASSQEETQYF,TGTGCCAGCAGCCAAGAAGAGACCCAGTACTTC
-,TRBJ2-3,-,TRBV4-3,CASRLVVVTDTQYF,TGCGCCAGCAGATTAGTAGTGGTCACGGATACGCAGTATTTT
-,TRBJ1-6,-,TRBV4-3,CASSRAGTLNSPLHF,TGCGCCAGCAGCCGTGCCGGGACCCTTAATTCACCCCTCCACTTT
-,TRBJ2-5,few,TRBV7-2,CASSLVGPGWETQYF,TGTGCCAGCAGCTTAGTGGGGCCCGGGTGGGAGACCCAGTACTTC
-,TRBJ2-7,-,TRBV4-1,CASSFSGTANYEQYF,TGCGCCAGCAGCTTTTCCGGGACGGCTAACTACGAGCAGTACTTC
-,TRBJ1-5,many,TRBV20-1,CSARDLYAGENSNQPQHF,TGCAGTGCTAGAGACCTATACGCCGGGGAAAATAGCAATCAGCCCCAGCATTTT
TRBD1,TRBJ2-7,few,TRBV7-6,CASTTGTGDYEQYF,TGTGCCAGCACCACCGGGACAGGAGACTACGAGCAGTACTTC
-,TRBJ2-1,many,TRBV6-6,CASSYAGADYNEQFF,TGTGCCAGCAGTTACGCCGGGGCAGACTACAATGAGCAGTTCTTC
-,TRBJ1-4,many,TRBV7-8,CASSPRNTVDVPTNEKLFF,TGTGCCAGCAGCCCACGGAACACCGTAGATGTTCCAACTAATGAAAAACTGTTTTTT
TRBD1,TRBJ2-7,many,TRBV7-2,CASSLGGLTGGYEQYF,TGTGCCAGCAGCTTAGGTGGTCTTACAGGGGGCTACGAGCAGTACTTC
TRBD1,TRBJ2-2,many,TRBV6-1,CASSKTPGQGNTGELFF,TGTGCCAGCAGCAAAACCCCGGGACAGGGAAACACCGGGGAGCTGTTTTTT
-,TRBJ2-1,-,TRBV5-4,CASSTQGRSFYNEQFF,TGTGCCAGCAGCACCCAGGGACGGTCCTTTTACAATGAGCAGTTCTTC
TRBD1,TRBJ2-7,many,TRBV7-8,CASSAVGTVSYEQYF,TGTGCCAGCAGCGCTGTGGGGACAGTCTCCTACGAGCAGTACTTC
-,TRBJ1-1,many,TRBV20-1,CSASGQVLGNTEAFF,TGCAGTGCTAGTGGCCAGGTCTTGGGAAACACTGAAGCTTTCTTT
-,TRBJ2-5,many,TRBV6-2/TRBV6-3,CASNLGGTEETQYF,TGTGCCAGCAACCTGGGAGGGACAGAAGAGACCCAGTACTTC
TRBD1,TRBJ2-5,few,TRBV11-3,CASSLGRGQHQETQYF,TGTGCCAGCAGCTTAGGCCGGGGACAGCATCAAGAGACCCAGTACTTC
-,TRBJ1-6,many,TRBV19,CASGYDNSPLHF,TGTGCCAGTGGGTACGATAATTCACCCCTCCACTTT
-,TRBJ2-7,many,TRBV2,CASSEMDRLQQYF,TGTGCCAGCAGTGAAATGGATAGGCTGCAGCAGTACTTC
-,TRBJ2-1,many,TRBV2,CASSAPSAPNEQFF,TGTGCCAGCAGTGCCCCTAGCGCCCCCAATGAGCAGTTCTTC
TRBD2,TRBJ2-5,many,TRBV20-1,CSAGPTSGGETQYF,TGCAGTGCTGGGCCGACTAGCGGGGGAGAGACCCAGTACTTC
-,TRBJ2-1,-,TRBV29-1,CSGGLNEQFF,TGCAGCGGCGGACTCAATGAGCAGTTCTTC
-,TRBJ2-5,many,TRBV20-1,CSARSWTQYF,TGCAGTGCCCGCAGTTGGACCCAGTACTTC
-,TRBJ2-3,-,TRBV5-1,CASRRGQGVTDTQYF,TGCGCCAGCAGGCGAGGGCAGGGAGTGACAGATACGCAGTATTTT